This TCR beta chain appears in the sequencing data of a study of blood T cell repertoires in COVID-19. Using immunoSEQ multiplex PCR, the repertoire was profiled, and TCRdb retains in-frame clones only, with some absent. Here the sample spans about 170,000 clones, approximately 79% being singletons. CDR3 length: 14 residues. V gave up 1 base and J gave up 1 base, with 7 bases separating them. The germline gives CDR1 MNHEY, CDR2 SMNVEV (reference sequence). This rearrangement joins TRBV27 to TRBJ2-5, with D possibly TRBD1 on 6 matching bases. The specimen was PBMCs or T cells enriched from blood (not recorded which). This receptor was obtained from a woman between 65 and 79 years old in a cohort exposed to, infected with or recovered from COVID-19 (not recorded which). CDR3 nucleotides: TGTGCCAGCAGTTTATACAGGGCCCAAGAGACCCAGTACTTC. Translated, it gives CASSLYRAQETQYF.